This is a list of T cell receptor beta chains from one sample in a study of blood T cells in healthy people across ages. MiXCR, applied by TCRdb to the 5' RACE reads, yields one record per CDR3 protein. This sample yields approximately 780,000 distinct CDR3 sequences, of which roughly 24% are seen a single time; over 2.5% belongs to the top ten. This sample also appeared in a second study, on T cells of mothers and their children.

The sequenced material came from blood. All receptors derive from a boy between 5 and 17 years old in good health. CDR3s include the opening cysteine and the closing phenylalanine or tryptophan. Each record gives: V gene, clone size, J gene, D gene, CDR3 DNA, CDR3 protein. A D gene is named only where the DNA matches it firmly. Clone size, where shown, is once, few, many, or a class for clones that have expanded.

v_gene: TRBV7-3
abundance: NA
j_gene: TRBJ2-2
d_gene: TRBD2
CDR3nt: TGTGCCAGCAGCTTGGGACTAGCGGGGGGCAGGCACACCGGGGAGCTGTTTTTT
CDR3aa: CASSLGLAGGRHTGELFF

v_gene: TRBV28
abundance: few
j_gene: TRBJ2-7
d_gene: NA
CDR3nt: TGTGCCAGCGCGAGACAGGAGGCCCCGGGCGAGCAGTACTTC
CDR3aa: CASARQEAPGEQYF

v_gene: TRBV25-1
abundance: NA
j_gene: TRBJ2-3
d_gene: NA
CDR3nt: TGTGCCAGCAGTGGAATCAAAGCTACGCAGTATTTT
CDR3aa: CASSGIKATQYF

v_gene: TRBV7-3
abundance: few
j_gene: TRBJ2-2
d_gene: NA
CDR3nt: TGTGCCAGCAGCTCCAGCCGCTCCGGGGAGCTGTTTTTT
CDR3aa: CASSSSRSGELFF

v_gene: TRBV28
abundance: once
j_gene: TRBJ2-7
d_gene: NA
CDR3nt: TGTGCCAGCAGCCTTTCATCAGGGAAAGGCCGATCCTACGAGCAGTACTTC
CDR3aa: CASSLSSGKGRSYEQYF

v_gene: TRBV6-1
abundance: few
j_gene: TRBJ2-3
d_gene: TRBD2
CDR3nt: TGTGCCAGCAGTGAAGCGGTACTAGCGGGGGGGGATACGCAGTATTTT
CDR3aa: CASSEAVLAGGDTQYF

v_gene: TRBV7-6
abundance: NA
j_gene: TRBJ2-1
d_gene: NA
CDR3nt: TGTGCCAGCAGCTTGGGGGGATTGGCTTTCGGTGAGCAGTTCTTC
CDR3aa: CASSLGGLAFGEQFF

v_gene: TRBV6-5
abundance: few
j_gene: TRBJ1-1
d_gene: NA
CDR3nt: TGTGCCAGCACCAACACAGGGAGGGCTTTCTTT
CDR3aa: CASTNTGRAFF

v_gene: TRBV5-1
abundance: NA
j_gene: TRBJ2-5
d_gene: NA
CDR3nt: TGCGCCAGCAGCCCTGGGGGGGCCGATACGGAGACCCAGTACTTC
CDR3aa: CASSPGGADTETQYF

v_gene: TRBV28
abundance: NA
j_gene: TRBJ1-2
d_gene: NA
CDR3nt: TGTGCCAGCAGTCCCCTGGGCTATGGCTACACCTTC
CDR3aa: CASSPLGYGYTF

v_gene: TRBV20-1
abundance: NA
j_gene: TRBJ2-7
d_gene: TRBD2
CDR3nt: TGCAGTGCGCCGCCCCAGCGGGGGATAAACGAGCAGTACTTC
CDR3aa: CSAPPQRGINEQYF

v_gene: TRBV29-1
abundance: few
j_gene: TRBJ2-2
d_gene: NA
CDR3nt: TGCAGCGTTGAAGGCGGAAGTGTGGGGGAGCTGTTTTTT
CDR3aa: CSVEGGSVGELFF

v_gene: TRBV28
abundance: NA
j_gene: TRBJ1-1
d_gene: NA
CDR3nt: TGTGCCAGCACCCAGGGAAGAAGCACTGAAGCTTTCTTT
CDR3aa: CASTQGRSTEAFF

v_gene: TRBV2
abundance: NA
j_gene: TRBJ1-5
d_gene: NA
CDR3nt: TGTGCCAGCAGTGTAGGTGACAATCAGCCCCAGCATTTT
CDR3aa: CASSVGDNQPQHF

v_gene: TRBV20-1
abundance: NA
j_gene: TRBJ2-1
d_gene: NA
CDR3nt: TGCAGTGCTAGGGAACCAGCGCTTCGAACCTACAATGAGCAGTTCTTC
CDR3aa: CSAREPALRTYNEQFF

v_gene: TRBV6-5
abundance: few
j_gene: TRBJ2-5
d_gene: TRBD2
CDR3nt: TGTGCCAGCAGTTACTCGGGGACTAGCGGGGGTGAGGACCAGTACTTC
CDR3aa: CASSYSGTSGGEDQYF

v_gene: TRBV10-3
abundance: NA
j_gene: TRBJ2-6
d_gene: TRBD1
CDR3nt: TGTGCCATCAGCCCCTCAGGGGGCCTACTCTCTGGGGCCAACGTCCTGACTTTC
CDR3aa: CAISPSGGLLSGANVLTF

v_gene: TRBV7-9
abundance: NA
j_gene: TRBJ1-5
d_gene: TRBD1
CDR3nt: TGTGCCAGCAGCTTTGGACAGGATCACGGCCAGCCCCAGCATTTT
CDR3aa: CASSFGQDHGQPQHF

v_gene: TRBV7-2
abundance: NA
j_gene: TRBJ2-3
d_gene: TRBD1
CDR3nt: TGTGCCAGCAGCTTAGGAGGGCAGGGGGCAACAGGTACGCAGTATTTT
CDR3aa: CASSLGGQGATGTQYF

v_gene: TRBV7-9
abundance: few
j_gene: TRBJ1-4
d_gene: NA
CDR3nt: TGTGCCAGCAGCTTAACCATATCTAATGAAAAACTGTTTTTT
CDR3aa: CASSLTISNEKLFF

v_gene: TRBV11-2
abundance: few
j_gene: TRBJ2-5
d_gene: TRBD1
CDR3nt: TGTGCCAGCATCGGGACAGGGTCAGAGACCCAGTACTTC
CDR3aa: CASIGTGSETQYF

v_gene: TRBV28
abundance: few
j_gene: TRBJ2-7
d_gene: NA
CDR3nt: TGTGCCAGCAGTCCACCAACAGGGAGCCGGCACTACGAGCAGTACTTC
CDR3aa: CASSPPTGSRHYEQYF

v_gene: TRBV12-3/TRBV12-4
abundance: NA
j_gene: TRBJ1-2
d_gene: TRBD1
CDR3nt: TGTGCCAGCAGTCCGTGGACAGGGCCCTATGGCTACACCTTC
CDR3aa: CASSPWTGPYGYTF

v_gene: TRBV5-1
abundance: NA
j_gene: TRBJ2-2
d_gene: NA
CDR3nt: TGCGCCAGCAGCTTGACTAACGCGAACACCGGGGAGCTGTTTTTT
CDR3aa: CASSLTNANTGELFF

v_gene: TRBV7-9
abundance: few
j_gene: TRBJ2-7
d_gene: NA
CDR3nt: TGTGCCAGCAGCTTTATGGACGGTAGGACGTACGAGCAGTACTTC
CDR3aa: CASSFMDGRTYEQYF

v_gene: TRBV12-5
abundance: few
j_gene: TRBJ2-2
d_gene: NA
CDR3nt: TGTGCTAGTGGCCTGACAGGCACCGCGAACACCGGGGAGCTGTTTTTT
CDR3aa: CASGLTGTANTGELFF

v_gene: TRBV5-5
abundance: few
j_gene: TRBJ1-1
d_gene: TRBD1
CDR3nt: TGTGCCAGCAGCCTTCGACAGGGAAGGGTCGCTGAAGCTTTCTTT
CDR3aa: CASSLRQGRVAEAFF

v_gene: TRBV5-1
abundance: few
j_gene: TRBJ2-7
d_gene: NA
CDR3nt: TGCGCCAGCAGCGGAGGGACAGCTCCAGCCTACGAGCAGTACTTC
CDR3aa: CASSGGTAPAYEQYF

v_gene: TRBV20-1
abundance: few
j_gene: TRBJ2-7
d_gene: NA
CDR3nt: TGCAGTGCCAGGAGGTGGGCGGAACGGGGCTACGAGCAGTACTTC
CDR3aa: CSARRWAERGYEQYF

v_gene: TRBV29-1
abundance: NA
j_gene: TRBJ1-2
d_gene: NA
CDR3nt: TGCAGCGAGAGGGGGTCGGGCTACACCTTC
CDR3aa: CSERGSGYTF

v_gene: TRBV6-6
abundance: few
j_gene: TRBJ2-7
d_gene: NA
CDR3nt: TGTGCCAGCAGTTACGGGGGGCTCTACGAGCAGTACTTC
CDR3aa: CASSYGGLYEQYF

v_gene: TRBV27
abundance: NA
j_gene: TRBJ2-1
d_gene: NA
CDR3nt: TGTGCCAGCAGTCGCCTACTCGACAGGAGCGGCGATGAGCAGTTCTTC
CDR3aa: CASSRLLDRSGDEQFF

v_gene: TRBV25-1
abundance: NA
j_gene: TRBJ2-1
d_gene: NA
CDR3nt: TGTGCCAGCACTCCAAGCGGCGGGGCCTACAATGAGCAGTTCTTC
CDR3aa: CASTPSGGAYNEQFF

v_gene: TRBV29-1
abundance: NA
j_gene: TRBJ2-6
d_gene: TRBD2
CDR3nt: TGCAGCGCTCTCCGGGAGGGAAAGAACGTCCTGACTTTC
CDR3aa: CSALREGKNVLTF

v_gene: TRBV7-2
abundance: few
j_gene: TRBJ2-3
d_gene: NA
CDR3nt: TGTGCCAGCAGCCTAATATCCCCCGGGGGTTCAGATACGCAGTATTTT
CDR3aa: CASSLISPGGSDTQYF

v_gene: TRBV7-3
abundance: NA
j_gene: TRBJ2-5
d_gene: TRBD2
CDR3nt: TGTGCCAGCAGCTTAACGGGAGGGGACCAAGAGACCCAGTACTTC
CDR3aa: CASSLTGGDQETQYF

v_gene: TRBV7-8
abundance: NA
j_gene: TRBJ2-5
d_gene: NA
CDR3nt: TGTGCCAGCAGCTTAGGGGGGGCCGAAGAGACCCAGTACTTC
CDR3aa: CASSLGGAEETQYF

v_gene: TRBV28
abundance: few
j_gene: TRBJ2-1
d_gene: NA
CDR3nt: TGTGCCAGACGGACCGGGACCAGAAGCCACAATGAGCAGTTCTTC
CDR3aa: CARRTGTRSHNEQFF

v_gene: TRBV12-3/TRBV12-4
abundance: few
j_gene: TRBJ2-1
d_gene: NA
CDR3nt: TGTGCCAGCAGTTTTAGGCAGGGGATGGATGAGCAGTTCTTC
CDR3aa: CASSFRQGMDEQFF